The 7 T cell receptor beta chains below come from one sample, sequenced in a study of Graves' ophthalmopathy and Graves' hyperthyroidism. The sequenced template was RNA, covering the TCR beta CDR3 region. HTBI-primed first-round RT-PCR preceded second-round multiplex PCR. TCRdb fed the multiplex PCR reads into MiXCR, producing one record per CDR3 protein. This sample has 500,000 to 700,000 distinct CDR3 sequences, with roughly 39% found just once. Sequenced sample: peripheral blood or thyroid tissue (not recorded which). The receptor set was obtained from an adult man with Graves' hyperthyroidism.

This clonotype was picked up many times. The rearrangement uses TRBV9 and TRBJ2-7; D gene ambiguous. The V gene's germline CDR1 is SGDLS and CDR2 YYNGEE. This CDR3 has 15 amino acids. V lost 1 base and J lost 6, with 17 bases in between. Written as DNA, the CDR3 is TGTGCCAGCAGCGTAAGTAGGGCGGTCGGCGGCGAGCAGTACTTC. Its protein is CASSVSRAVGGEQYF.

Regarding this clonotype: At one end the junction does not follow the germline gene, possibly because of a read error. The rearrangement uses TRBV25-1 and TRBJ2-7; D is undetermined. Germline V gene data show CDR1 as MGHDK and CDR2 as SYGVNS. The CDR3 extends over 14 amino acids. Here the CDR3 reads CASSDQDFSYEQYF. The CDR3 DNA is TGTGCAAGCAGTGACCAGGATTTTTCCTACGAGCAGTACTTC.

The gene calls are TRBV10-3 and TRBJ2-7; perhaps TRBD1 as D (6 bases). The CDR3 runs to 15 residues. CDR1 and CDR2 (germline): ENHRY, SYGVKD. V lost 5 bases and J lost 4, with 18 bases in between. The chain's CDR3 is CAISYGAGVEYEQYF. The CDR3, as DNA: TGTGCCATCAGTTACGGGGCAGGGGTGGAGTACGAGCAGTACTTC.

The V call is TRBV15, the J call TRBJ1-4, with unresolved D. V was pared by 3 bases and J by 5 bases, with 7 bases between. Germline loops: CDR1 LNHNV, CDR2 YYDKDF (reference sequence). CDR3 length equals 13 residues. CDR3 protein: CATSRAPNEKLFF. DNA for the CDR3: TGTGCCACCAGCAGGGCCCCAAATGAAAAACTGTTTTTT.

This clonotype occurred a few times. The chain uses TRBV6-5 and TRBJ2-7; D might be TRBD1 (5 bases). The germline CDR1 and CDR2 sequences are MNHEY and SVGAGI. V dropped 5 bases and J dropped 2 bases, with 16 bases sitting between them. The CDR3 is made up of 15 amino acids. The CDR3 DNA sequence: TGTGCCAGCAGTCCACGTGGGGCAAAAGCCTACGAGCAGTACTTC. Protein product: CASSPRGAKAYEQYF.

Ten or more counts support this clonotype. J is TRBJ1-6 and V is TRBV5-8; perhaps TRBD1 as D (5 bases). The CDR3 covers 15 residues. With 0 bases removed from V and 9 bases from J, the gap between germline ends came to 13 bases. Germline V lookup: CDR1 SGHTS, CDR2 YDEGEE. Here the CDR3 reads CASSLVSGPFSPLHF. CDR3 nucleotides: TGTGCCAGCAGCTTGGTCTCAGGGCCGTTTTCACCCCTCCACTTT.

Concerning this clonotype itself: A much larger clone differs by one base, so this may be a read error. The V call is TRBV6-6, the J call TRBJ1-1; tentative D call: TRBD1 (6 bases). This CDR3 is 14 amino acids long. Per germline, CDR1 MNHNY and CDR2 SVGAGI (reference sequence). The CDR3 region has the DNA TGTGCCGGCAGTACGGTTGGGGGGCTCGGTGAAGCTTTCTTT. Amino acid sequence: CAGSTVGGLGEAFF.